This T cell receptor beta chain came from a study of OX40 agonist ivuxolimab in advanced cancers. Study in general: Earlier anti-PD-1, anti-PD-L1 or anti-CTLA-4 therapy was permitted; 30% to 45% had received some. General study results and limits: The study found that CD8+ T cells averaged more expanded clones than CD4+.

This clone came up a few times. As yet, its antigen is unknown. Clones were sequenced by immunoSEQ multiplex PCR, and TCRdb holds only the in-frame ones, with some missing. This sample has tens of thousands of clones, with approximately 81% found just once. The CDR3 covers 16 residues. CDR1 SSHAT and CDR2 FNYEAQ come from the germline V gene (reference sequence). Trimming cost V 5 bases and J 5 bases; bases outside gene matches: 8. Autoimmune disease history or systemic immunosuppression excluded patients. The origin of this receptor is an adult with an advanced solid tumor such as melanoma, head and neck, liver or kidney cancer. The chain carries TRBV7-7 and TRBJ2-2; 10 bases fit TRBD2. Sample: CD4+ or CD8+ T cells sorted from blood, taken in a trial of the OX40 agonist ivuxolimab. CDR3 sequence: CASSNLAGAKTGELFF. Here the CDR3 DNA reads TGTGCCAGCAGCAATCTAGCGGGGGCTAAGACCGGGGAGCTGTTTTTT.